What follows describes a single TCR beta chain. Its target is unknown. This sample is drawn from a study of cytomegalovirus exposure and HLA in healthy donors. PCR employed 60 Vbeta and 13 Jbeta primers. Profiled with immunoSEQ multiplex PCR; TCRdb holds only in-frame clones, not every one. There are under 250,000 clones in the sample; approximately 85% occur only once, and around 2.3% lies in the top ten. Regarding donors, all were healthy bone marrow donors. The CDR3 loop spans 16 amino acids. Trimming pared 6 bases from V and 11 bases from J, leaving 28 bases between. In germline, CDR1 is KGHSH, CDR2 LQKENI. General study points: At a 0.05 false discovery rate, a later analysis found around 15,000 TCR beta sequences to be associated with HLA alleles. What was likely a sequencing artifact was a cluster of highly shared sequence variants. The CMV antigen specificity of three CMV-associated chains was confirmed through in vitro analysis.

The source of this sequence is a woman between 50 and 59 years old in good health and CMV-seronegative. The gene calls are TRBV18 and TRBJ1-1; D not certain. The source material was PBMCs. In DNA form, the CDR3 reads TGTGCCAGCTCCACCTCTGGCACCCGACAAATCGTTGACGCTTTCTTT. This gives the protein CASSTSGTRQIVDAFF.